This entry lists 6 T cell receptor beta chains sequenced from one sample in a study of blood T cell repertoires in COVID-19. The table came from immunoSEQ multiplex PCR; TCRdb's copy has only in-frame clones and leaves some out. Of more than 300,000 clones detected, 91% appear once; the ten largest clones hold 0.8% to 0.9%. Sequenced input: PBMCs or T cells enriched from blood (not recorded which). The receptor set was obtained from a woman in her thirties or forties who had been exposed to COVID-19.

The chain carries TRBV6-1 and TRBJ1-6; no definite D call. Trimming took 3 bases from V and 10 from J, leaving 19 bases between them. Looked up from germline, CDR1 is MNHNS and CDR2 is SASEGT. The CDR3 has 16 residues. The CDR3 loop is CASSEIEGRMRSPLHF. For the CDR3, the DNA is TGTGCCAGCAGTGAGATCGAGGGAAGAATGAGATCACCCCTCCACTTT.

This clone occurred once. J is TRBJ2-1 and V is TRBV19; maybe TRBD1 (8 bases). Germline V gene lookup returns CDR1 LNHDA and CDR2 SQIVND (reference sequence). Trimming pared 2 bases from V and 4 bases from J, leaving 15 bases between. The CDR3 loop spans 16 amino acids. The CDR3 sequence: CASSISGTGVYNEQFF. The CDR3 DNA follows: TGTGCCAGTAGTATAAGCGGGACAGGAGTTTACAATGAGCAGTTCTTC.

The chain recombines TRBV2 with TRBJ2-1; TRBD2 matches at 9 bases. With 5 bases clipped from V and 4 bases from J, the junction kept 6 bases outside the gene matches. The germline V gene has CDR1 SNHLY and CDR2 FYNNEI. The CDR3 is 15 amino acids. The CDR3 region is CASSHASGAYNEQFF. CDR3 in DNA: TGTGCCAGCAGTCATGCTAGCGGGGCGTACAATGAGCAGTTCTTC.

V is TRBV14 and J is TRBJ2-1, with 7 nucleotides matching TRBD2. CDR3 length: 15 amino acids. CDR1 is SGHDN, CDR2 FVKESK, per germline. Trimming removed 0 bases from V and 7 bases from J; junction bases left unmatched: 6. The CDR3 region is CASSQDLGGQNEQFF. The CDR3 DNA sequence: TGTGCCAGCAGCCAAGATTTGGGAGGGCAAAATGAGCAGTTCTTC. The full variable domain, with the rest looked up from reference TRBV14 and TRBJ2-1, is EAGVTQFPSHSVIEKGQTVTLRCDPISGHDNLYWYRRVMGKEIKFLLHFVKESKQDESGMPNNRFLAERTGGTYSTLKVQPAELEDSGVYFCASSQDLGGQNEQFFGPGTRLTVL.

V is TRBV6-5 and J is TRBJ1-6; D perhaps matches TRBD1 (6 bases). V lost 8 bases and J 5 bases, leaving 16 bases between the germline ends. Germline V gene lookup returns CDR1 MNHEY and CDR2 SVGAGI. This CDR3 is 15 amino acids long. CDR3 nucleotides: TGTGCCAGCCTACAGTACAGGGCTGATAATTCACCCCTCCACTTT. This gives the protein CASLQYRADNSPLHF.

V and J are TRBV11-3 and TRBJ2-7; 16 positions match TRBD2. Looked up from germline, CDR1 is SGHNT and CDR2 is YENEEA. J was trimmed by 0 bases and V by 4 bases; bases with no gene match: 6. The length of the CDR3 is 18 residues. DNA for the CDR3: TGTGCCAGCAGCTCGGGACTAGCGGGAGGGCCCGCCTCCTACGAGCAGTACTTC. Translating gives CASSSGLAGGPASYEQYF.